This TCR beta chain was sequenced in a study of B cell selection in AIRE deficiency (dated by TCRdb to the late 2010s). A note on the overall study: Researchers compared the TCRbeta repertoires of sorted blood CD4+ conventional T cells and regulatory T cells from AIRE-deficient patients with the corresponding repertoires from healthy controls. The TCR-sequenced cohort comprised about five AIRE-deficient APECED patients and about five healthy control donors.

Comments on this clone: Its antigen is currently not known. No quality values exist for individual bases; no much larger clone is one base distant.

For sorting, conventional CD4 T cells were defined as CD4+CD127+ cells. Control samples were obtained from healthy donors who were not related to the patients. Tconv and Treg cells for TCRbeta sequencing were sorted on a FACSAria flow cytometer. Sorted cells were collected in 5-ml round-bottom polystyrene tubes, and dry cell pellets were stored frozen at -80 degrees C prior to sequencing. The study at large found these results: About 31% of the Treg TCRbeta sequences shared among healthy donors turned up in patient Tconv cells, suggesting that Treg-biased clones are diverted into the Tconv compartment. Sequencing covered only TCRbeta chains, and roughly two fifths of shared healthy-donor Treg sequences were also present in healthy Tconv, possibly due to differing TCRalpha chains. Among about 3,700 shared Treg TCRbeta sequences, less than 40% were found to be shared only among healthy donors and about 9.6% only among patients, suggesting that Treg selection is less efficient in the absence of AIRE. Tconv and Treg cells from AIRE-deficient patients showed TCRBV gene usage, CDR3 length and TCR diversity similar to those of healthy donors. Shared Treg sequences had shorter CDR3s, which reflects a bias toward rearrangements containing few non-templated nucleotide insertions.

The immunoSEQ platform was used to sequence the TCRbeta chains. In the source study's methods: Pooled conventional T cell repertoires yielded 1.1x10^5 or so distinct in-frame TCRbeta sequences from patients and approximately 150,000 from healthy donors. Public Treg TCRbeta sequences were defined as those shared by two or more individuals and were then searched for in Tconv repertoires. Differences between groups were assessed by Mann-Whitney U tests with Bonferroni-Dunn correction in GraphPad Prism 7.03. This is the immuneACCESS table as TCRdb keeps it, with only in-frame sequences that have V and J called. A part of the clones is gone; compared with another copy, unresolved V genes explain less than half, and the rest is unexplained. D and trimming were read from the DNA, whereas the V and J calls and clone size are those reported in that table. For this sample there are 20,000 to 25,000 clones; around 97% appear just once. Over 0.2% of the sample lies in the top ten.

From the cysteine up to the phenylalanine, the CDR3 has a length of 13 residues. The retained sequence is limited to the CDR3, 39 bases, with the frame set at the first base. The junction shows trimming of 5 bases on V and 7 bases on J, plus 12 bases between the germline ends. CDR1 and CDR2 were assigned from the germline V gene as KGHSH and LQKENI. The material sequenced was CD4+CD127+ conventional T cells sorted from PBMCs. The V and J genes are TRBV18 and TRBJ2-1, with the D segment identity uncertain. The TCR comes from a human donor in good health. CDR3 protein: CASSTTLENEQFF. The nucleotides read TGTGCCAGCTCAACAACTCTAGAGAATGAGCAGTTCTTC. With the portions outside the CDR3 filled from the reference TRBV18 and TRBJ2-1 genes, the complete variable region becomes NAGVMQNPRHLVRRRGQEARLRCSPMKGHSHVYWYRQLPEEGLKFMVYLQKENIIDESGMPKERFSAEFPKEGPSILRIQQVVRGDSAAYFCASSTTLENEQFFGPGTRLTVL.